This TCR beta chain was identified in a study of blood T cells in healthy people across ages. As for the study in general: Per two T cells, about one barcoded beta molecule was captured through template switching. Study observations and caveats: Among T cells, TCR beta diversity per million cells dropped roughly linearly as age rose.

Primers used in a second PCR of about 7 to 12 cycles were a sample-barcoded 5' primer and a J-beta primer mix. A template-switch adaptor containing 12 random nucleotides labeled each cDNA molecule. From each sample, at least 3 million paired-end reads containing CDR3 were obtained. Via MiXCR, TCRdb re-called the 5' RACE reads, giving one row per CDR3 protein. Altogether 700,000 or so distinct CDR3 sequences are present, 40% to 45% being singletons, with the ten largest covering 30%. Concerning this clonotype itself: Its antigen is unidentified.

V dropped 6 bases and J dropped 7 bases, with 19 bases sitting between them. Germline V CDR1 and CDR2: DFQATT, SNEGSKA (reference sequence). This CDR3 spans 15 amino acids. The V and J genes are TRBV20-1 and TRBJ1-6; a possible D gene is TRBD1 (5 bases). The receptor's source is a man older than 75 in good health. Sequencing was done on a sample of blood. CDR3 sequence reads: CSAASSRAPNSPLHF. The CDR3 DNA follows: TGCAGTGCCGCGTCCAGCAGGGCTCCCAATTCACCCCTCCACTTT.